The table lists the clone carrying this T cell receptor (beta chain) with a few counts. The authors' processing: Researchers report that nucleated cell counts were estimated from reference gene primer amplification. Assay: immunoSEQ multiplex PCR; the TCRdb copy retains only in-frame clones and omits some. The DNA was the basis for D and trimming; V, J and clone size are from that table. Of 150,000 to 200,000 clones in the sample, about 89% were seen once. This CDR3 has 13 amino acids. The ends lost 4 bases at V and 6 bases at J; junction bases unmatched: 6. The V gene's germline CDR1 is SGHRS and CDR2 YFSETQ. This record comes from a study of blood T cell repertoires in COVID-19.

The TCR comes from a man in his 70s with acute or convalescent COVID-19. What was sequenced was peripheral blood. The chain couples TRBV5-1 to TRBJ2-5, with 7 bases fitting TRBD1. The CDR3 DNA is TGCGCCAGCAGCATGAGACAGGGCCAGACCCAGTACTTC. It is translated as CASSMRQGQTQYF. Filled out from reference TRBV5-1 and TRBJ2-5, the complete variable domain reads KAGVTQTPRYLIKTRGQQVTLSCSPISGHRSVSWYQQTPGQGLQFLFEYFSETQRNKGNFPGRFSGRQFSNSRSEMNVSTLELGDSALYLCASSMRQGQTQYFGPGTRLLVL.